This TCR beta chain came from a study of T cells in localized non-small cell lung cancer. Study-level results: Heterogeneity cannot be ruled out, as sequencing used one tumor region only. The highest T cell clonality was in uninvolved adjacent lung, above tumor. Median around 56 top-100 tumor clones were shared with paired adjacent lung. There was an association of higher blood T cell density with longer overall survival.

As concerns this clone: The antigen is unknown.

With 1 base removed from V and 0 bases from J, the gap between germline ends came to 9 bases. Germline assignment: CDR1 SGHTA and CDR2 FQGNSA. This CDR3 has 15 residues. The table came from immunoSEQ multiplex PCR; TCRdb's copy has only in-frame clones and leaves some out. The table includes 20,000 to 30,000 clones, about 90% detected once. This receptor was taken from a male donor older than 55 with stage II squamous cell lung carcinoma. This chain connects TRBV7-2 to TRBJ1-2; no firm D call. This specimen was peripheral blood, taken before any cancer treatment. CDR3 protein: CASSLEVGANYGYTF. The CDR3 bases are TGTGCCAGCAGCTTAGAAGTCGGTGCTAACTATGGCTACACCTTC.